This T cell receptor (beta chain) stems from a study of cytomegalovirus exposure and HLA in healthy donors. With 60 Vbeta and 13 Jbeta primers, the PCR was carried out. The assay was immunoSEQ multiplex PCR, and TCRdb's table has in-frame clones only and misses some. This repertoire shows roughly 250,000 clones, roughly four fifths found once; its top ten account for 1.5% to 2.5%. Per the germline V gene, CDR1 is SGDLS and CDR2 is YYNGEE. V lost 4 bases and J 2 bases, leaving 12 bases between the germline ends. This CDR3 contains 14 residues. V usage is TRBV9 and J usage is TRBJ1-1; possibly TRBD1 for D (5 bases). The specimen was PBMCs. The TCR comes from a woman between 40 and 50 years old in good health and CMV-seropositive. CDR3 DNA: TGTGCCAGCAGCCCGGGACTGGGAAACACTGAAGCTTTCTTT. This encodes CASSPGLGNTEAFF.